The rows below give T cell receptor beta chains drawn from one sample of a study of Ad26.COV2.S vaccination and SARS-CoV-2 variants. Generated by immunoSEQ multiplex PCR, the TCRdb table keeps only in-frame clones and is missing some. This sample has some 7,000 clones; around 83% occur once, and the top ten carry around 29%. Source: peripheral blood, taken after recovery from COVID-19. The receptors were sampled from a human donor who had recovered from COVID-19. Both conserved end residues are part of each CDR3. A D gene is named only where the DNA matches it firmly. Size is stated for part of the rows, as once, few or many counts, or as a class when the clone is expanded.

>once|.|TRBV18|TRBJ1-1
TGTGCCAGCTCGCAACCAAACACTGAAGCTTTCTTT
CASSQPNTEAFF
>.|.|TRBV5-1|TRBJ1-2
TGCGCCAGCAGCTTGGGAGGGGTCGATGGCTACACCTTC
CASSLGGVDGYTF
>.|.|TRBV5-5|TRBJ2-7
TGTGCCAGCAGCTTGGCCGGGACCGAACTCTACGAGCAGTACTTC
CASSLAGTELYEQYF
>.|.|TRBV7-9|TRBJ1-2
TGTGCCAGCAGCTCCTCTGACAGCTATGGCTACACCTTC
CASSSSDSYGYTF
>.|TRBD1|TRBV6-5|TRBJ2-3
TGTGCCAGCAGTTACGGGACAGGGTCAGATACGCAGTATTTT
CASSYGTGSDTQYF
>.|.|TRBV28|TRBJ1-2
TGTGCCAGCAGACTAGAACGGGGGGTAGATAGTGGCTACACCTTC
CASRLERGVDSGYTF
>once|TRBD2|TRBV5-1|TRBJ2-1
TGCGCCAGCAGCCCGGGACTAGCGGGAGCAGCCTACAATGAGCAGTTCTTC
CASSPGLAGAAYNEQFF
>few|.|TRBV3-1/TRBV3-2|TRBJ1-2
TGTGCCAGCAGCCAGGGACACCGGGAACATGGCTACACCTTC
CASSQGHREHGYTF
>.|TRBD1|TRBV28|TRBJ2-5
TGTGCCACCGACAACAGGGGGCGAGAGACCCAGTACTTC
CATDNRGRETQYF
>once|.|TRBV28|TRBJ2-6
TGTGCCAGCAGCCTTACAGGGCGCTCTGGGGCCAACGTCCTGACTTTC
CASSLTGRSGANVLTF
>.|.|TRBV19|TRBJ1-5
TGTGCCAGTCGGAGTTATAGCAATCAGCCCCAGCATTTT
CASRSYSNQPQHF
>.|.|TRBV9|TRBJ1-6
TGTGCCAGCAGCGAATCAGGGAGCTCCTATAATTCACCCCTCCACTTT
CASSESGSSYNSPLHF
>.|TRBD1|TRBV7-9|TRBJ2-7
TGTGCCAGCAGCATAAACAGGGGGGCCTACGAGCAGTACTTC
CASSINRGAYEQYF
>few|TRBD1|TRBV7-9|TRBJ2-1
TGTGCCAGCAGCCCCATCCCCGGGACAGGGGAGGGTAATGAGCAGTTCTTC
CASSPIPGTGEGNEQFF
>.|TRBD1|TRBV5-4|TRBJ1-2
TGTGCCAGCAGCGACAGGGGGAACTATGGCTACACCTTC
CASSDRGNYGYTF
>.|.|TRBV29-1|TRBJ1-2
TGCAGCGTTGAAGATAATGGCTACACCTTC
CSVEDNGYTF
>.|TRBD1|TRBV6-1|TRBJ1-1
TGTGCCAGCAGCGAAGGGGGCGCGGGAGCTTTCTTT
CASSEGGAGAFF
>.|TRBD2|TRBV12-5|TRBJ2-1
TGTGCTAGTGGCGGACTAGCGGGAATCGGTGAGCAGTTCTTC
CASGGLAGIGEQFF
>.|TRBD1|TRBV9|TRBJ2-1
TGTGCCAGCAGCGTCTCTCCGGGACAGGGCCTCAGCTCCTACAATGAGCAGTTCTTC
CASSVSPGQGLSSYNEQFF
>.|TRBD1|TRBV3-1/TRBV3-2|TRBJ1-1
TGTGCCAGCAGCCAAGGGTCTGCGACAGGGGGCGAAAGGGGGAACACTGAAGCTTTCTTT
CASSQGSATGGERGNTEAFF
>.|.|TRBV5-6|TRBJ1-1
TGTGCCAGCAGCTTCGAGAGCGGCGGGAACACTGAAGCTTTCTTT
CASSFESGGNTEAFF
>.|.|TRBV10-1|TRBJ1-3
TGCGCCAGCAGTGAAGGGATTCGCGGAAACACCATATATTTT
CASSEGIRGNTIYF
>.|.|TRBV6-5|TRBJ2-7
TGTGCCAGCAGTTACAGGGGTACACGGTCGAACTACGAGCAGTACTTC
CASSYRGTRSNYEQYF
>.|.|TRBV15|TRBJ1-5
TGTGCCACCAGCAGCCTGACAGGAACCAATCAGCCCCAGCATTTT
CATSSLTGTNQPQHF
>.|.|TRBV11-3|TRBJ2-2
TGTGCCAGCAGCCCAGACACCGGGGAGCTGTTTTTT
CASSPDTGELFF